The 16 T cell receptor beta chains given below trace back to one sample, sequenced in a study of T cell clones after liver transplantation. No cognate antigen is known for these TCRs. Sequencing of dividing CFSE-low cells from the MLR defined alloreactive TCRbeta sequences. Sequenced by immunoSEQ multiplex PCR; TCRdb stores in-frame clones only, minus some. The data show 5,000 or so clones, with approximately 39% seen just once and less than 15% held by the top ten. Sequenced sample: CD4+ T cells from cultured PBMCs. The receptors were sampled from a human patient who received a liver transplant. The graft donor may account for some of the T cells.

The rearrangement uses TRBV7-9 and TRBJ2-2; D uncertain. Germline-derived CDR1 and CDR2 are SEHNR and FQNEAQ (reference sequence). The CDR3 has 12 residues. The V end lost 4 bases, the J end lost 8 bases, and 8 bases lay between the germline ends. The DNA for the CDR3 is TGTGCCAGCAGCTCCTTTGATGGGGAGCTGTTTTTT. This gives the protein CASSSFDGELFF. Variable domain in full (rest from reference TRBV7-9 and TRBJ2-2): DTGVSQNPRHKITKRGQNVTFRCDPISEHNRLYWYRQTLGQGPEFLTYFQNEAQLEKSRLLSDRFSAERPKGSFSTLEIQRTEQGDSAMYLCASSSFDGELFFGEGSRLTVL.

The V gene is TRBV29-1, the J gene TRBJ2-5; D is possibly TRBD1 (5 bases). The CDR3 contains 14 residues. The germline V gene encodes CDR1 SQVTM and CDR2 ANQGSEA. The V end was cut by 6 bases, the J end by 2 bases, with 16 bases between. The CDR3 DNA sequence: TGCAGCGTCACAGGCTTGAGCATTCAAGAGACCCAGTACTTC. This codes for CSVTGLSIQETQYF.

The chain employs TRBV5-3 and TRBJ2-7; D remains ambiguous. TRBV5-3 is an ORF; its function is uncertain. Between the trimmed V and J ends, which lost 8 bases and 0 bases, there was a span of 12 bases. This CDR3 region has 13 residues. The CDR3 protein is CASSPLHSYEQYF. The CDR3 region has the DNA TGTGCCAGCAGCCCATTACACTCCTACGAGCAGTACTTC.

In its sample, this clone was seen a few times. This rearrangement joins TRBV6-6 to TRBJ2-7; D perhaps matches TRBD1 (6 bases). V was pared by 4 bases and J by 5 bases, with 9 bases between. Germline V CDR1 and CDR2: MNHNY, SVGAGI (reference sequence). This CDR3 spans 12 amino acids. CDR3 region: CASSSTGNEQYF. The CDR3 DNA reads TGTGCCAGCAGTTCCACAGGGAACGAGCAGTACTTC.

This clone is large by share. The chain joins TRBV28 to TRBJ2-7, with 9 bases matching TRBD1. In germline, CDR1 is MDHEN, CDR2 SYDVKM. This CDR3 contains 15 residues. V shed 4 bases, J shed 2 bases, and the junction held 6 bases outside the gene matches. In nucleotides, the CDR3 is TGTGCCAGCAGTTCCCGGGACAGGGTCCCCTACGAGCAGTACTTC. Translated, it gives CASSSRDRVPYEQYF.

Sample share makes this clone medium-sized (0.01 to 0.1%). The chain recombines TRBV29-1 with TRBJ2-5; TRBD2 matches at 11 bases. Unmatched junction bases numbered 11, after V lost 6 bases and J lost 5 bases. Germline V gene data show CDR1 as SQVTM and CDR2 as ANQGSEA. This CDR3 contains 15 residues. CDR3 sequence reads: CSVTGTSGSGETQYF. CDR3 nucleotides: TGCAGCGTAACCGGGACTAGCGGATCCGGCGAGACCCAGTACTTC.

With regard to this clone: A much larger clone is a single base away; this may be a read error. V is TRBV15 and J is TRBJ1-1, with a weak D call TRBD1 (5 bases). The V gene's germline CDR1 is LNHNV and CDR2 YYDKDF (reference sequence). This CDR3 is built from 16 residues. V lost 7 bases to trimming and J lost 2 bases, with 20 bases between them. The CDR3 bases are TGTGCCACCAACCCCTTCGTGGGAAGGGGTAACACTGAAGCTTTCTTT. Translating gives CATNPFVGRGNTEAFF.

The chain joins TRBV14 to TRBJ1-3, with D uncertain. V dropped 1 base and J dropped 2 bases, with 6 bases sitting between them. Germline loops: CDR1 SGHDN, CDR2 FVKESK. The CDR3 spans 14 residues. CDR3 in DNA: TGTGCCAGCAGCCAAGGATTGGCTGGAAACACCATATATTTT. Its protein product is CASSQGLAGNTIYF.

The rearrangement links TRBV5-1 to TRBJ2-7; D not certain. The CDR3 is 14 amino acids. The germline V gene has CDR1 SGHRS and CDR2 YFSETQ. The ends were cut back, 1 base at V and 2 bases at J, with 10 bases in the middle. CDR3 coding DNA: TGCGCCAGCAGCTTGCTGTCCCAACCCTACGAGCAGTACTTC. This codes for CASSLLSQPYEQYF.

This clone occurred once. The rearrangement joins TRBV7-8 to TRBJ1-4, with TRBD1 as a possible D gene (5 bases). Trimming stripped 5 bases from V and 7 bases from J, with 14 bases between. Germline CDR1 and CDR2: SGHVS and FQNEAQ. This CDR3 has 14 amino acids. The CDR3 spells CASSTQGAIEKLFF. CDR3 coding DNA: TGTGCCAGCAGCACGCAGGGTGCCATTGAAAAACTGTTTTTT.

In its sample, this clone ranks as medium-sized (0.01 to 0.1%). The CDR3 coding sequence is TGTGCCAGCAGCGGGACAGTTGGCTACACCTTC. Its protein product is CASSGTVGYTF. The chain recombines TRBV28 with TRBJ1-2; 7 bases agree with TRBD1. This CDR3 is 11 amino acids long. The trim removed 6 bases at V and 7 bases at J, leaving 2 bases unmatched. Germline V gives CDR1 MDHEN, CDR2 SYDVKM.

The CDR3 reads CASSDGAGGTGANVLTF. The CDR3 DNA reads TGTGCCAGCAGTGACGGGGCGGGAGGGACCGGGGCCAACGTCCTGACTTTC. V gene TRBV2 combines with J gene TRBJ2-6, with 9 bases lining up with TRBD2. Germline V lookup: CDR1 SNHLY, CDR2 FYNNEI. CDR3 size: 17 residues. V was clipped by 3 bases and J by 4 bases; unmatched bases: 7.

The CDR3 sequence: CASSYGGRVNTEAFF. CDR3 bases: TGTGCCAGCAGTTACGGGGGCAGGGTGAACACTGAAGCTTTCTTT. This sequence joins TRBV6-5 and TRBJ1-1, with D perhaps matching TRBD1 (6 bases). V lost 2 bases to trimming and J lost 0 bases, with 10 bases between them. The CDR3 consists of 15 residues. Germline values: CDR1 MNHEY, CDR2 SVGAGI.

This chain links TRBV4-1 with TRBJ2-4, with D tentatively TRBD2 (6 bases). Trimming left V 0 bases short and J 0 bases short, with 18 bases between. CDR3 length: 19 residues. Per germline, CDR1 MGHRA and CDR2 YSYEKL. CDR3 in amino acids: CASSQEKGTADLAKNIQYF. CDR3 sequence (DNA): TGCGCCAGCAGCCAAGAAAAGGGGACTGCTGATCTAGCCAAAAACATTCAGTACTTC.

The rearrangement uses TRBV6-1 and TRBJ2-3, with 13 positions matching TRBD2. Germline V lookup: CDR1 MNHNS, CDR2 SASEGT. The CDR3 runs to 19 residues. With V trimmed by 4 bases and J by 7 bases, 17 bases remained unmatched. The CDR3 DNA sequence: TGTGCCAGCAGTGGGACTAGCGGGAGCTTGGTATTCAATATCAATACGCAGTATTTT. The encoded protein is CASSGTSGSLVFNINTQYF.

The rearrangement uses TRBV15 and TRBJ2-4; D assignment may be TRBD1 or TRBD2 (5 bases each). The CDR3 consists of 16 residues. Germline CDR1 reads LNHNV; CDR2 reads YYDKDF (reference sequence). Trimming cost V 7 bases and J 8 bases, with 24 bases left between them. CDR3 region: CATTNLPPSRGDIQYF. CDR3 sequence (DNA): TGTGCCACCACAAACCTCCCCCCTAGTCGAGGGGACATTCAGTACTTC.